This section outlines one TCR beta chain sequence together with its context. The V and J ends lost 1 base and 1 base, in that order; junction bases with no gene match: 9. CDR3 size: 17 residues. Germline assignment: CDR1 LNHDA and CDR2 SQIVND (reference sequence). This sample was included in a study of blood T cell repertoires in COVID-19. Study context: Acute and convalescent COVID-19 specimens originated in the United States, Italy and Spain.

Profiling relied on immunoSEQ multiplex PCR, and the TCRdb table lists in-frame clones only, not all of them. The top ten hold approximately 6.1% of the sample, which has roughly 200,000 clones, about nine tenths seen once. What was sequenced was peripheral blood. The TCR originated in a man aged 80 or over with acute or convalescent COVID-19. The rearrangement uses TRBV19 and TRBJ2-5; 7 positions match TRBD2. The CDR3 bases are TGTGCCAGTAGTATAGTTGGCGGGAGCAACCCCCAAGAGACCCAGTACTTC. Translated: CASSIVGGSNPQETQYF.